In its sample, the clone carrying this T cell receptor beta chain was seen once. This sample is part of a study of blood T cell repertoires in COVID-19. Trimming removed 4 bases from V and 4 bases from J; junction bases left unmatched: 14. The germline V gene encodes CDR1 SGHRS and CDR2 YFSETQ. This CDR3 has 18 residues. Authors' processing steps: Reference gene primer amplification gave estimated nucleated cell counts. Here immunoSEQ multiplex PCR was the method, and the copy in TCRdb shows in-frame clones only, minus some. Clone size and the V and J calls come from that table; the DNA yielded D and trimming. The sample yields some 400,000 clones, approximately 89% seen once.

The sample consisted of PBMCs or T cells enriched from blood (not recorded which). The rearrangement uses TRBV5-1 and TRBJ2-1; 10 nucleotides align to TRBD2. This receptor was taken from a woman in her thirties or forties who had been exposed to COVID-19. The CDR3 protein is CASSPNSPTSGSYNEQFF. The CDR3 nucleotides are TGCGCCAGCAGCCCCAACTCTCCGACTAGCGGGTCTTACAATGAGCAGTTCTTC.